This T cell receptor beta chain emerged from a study of T cell responses to AZD1222 COVID-19 vaccine. This CDR3 is 13 amino acids long. CDR1 and CDR2 (germline): SGHRS, YFSETQ. With 3 bases removed from V and 3 bases from J, the gap between germline ends came to 8 bases. Study-level findings and limits: Of spike-specific TCRs, nearly half reportedly target regions left unmutated in variants. White British ancestry dominated among donors, who included more females, and clonal diversity was possibly underestimated.

To note about this clone: Its antigen is still unknown.

The data were produced by immunoSEQ multiplex PCR, yet TCRdb's version contains in-frame clones alone and is incomplete. The data show more than 100,000 clones, approximately 90% seen once. This clonotype was obtained from an adult in good health. V gene TRBV5-1 combines with J gene TRBJ2-3, with TRBD1 as a possible D gene (5 bases). The material sequenced was peripheral blood, taken on day 0 of AZD1222 vaccination. The CDR3 DNA sequence: TGCGCCAGCAGCTACGACAGTACAGATACGCAGTATTTT. Amino acid sequence: CASSYDSTDTQYF.